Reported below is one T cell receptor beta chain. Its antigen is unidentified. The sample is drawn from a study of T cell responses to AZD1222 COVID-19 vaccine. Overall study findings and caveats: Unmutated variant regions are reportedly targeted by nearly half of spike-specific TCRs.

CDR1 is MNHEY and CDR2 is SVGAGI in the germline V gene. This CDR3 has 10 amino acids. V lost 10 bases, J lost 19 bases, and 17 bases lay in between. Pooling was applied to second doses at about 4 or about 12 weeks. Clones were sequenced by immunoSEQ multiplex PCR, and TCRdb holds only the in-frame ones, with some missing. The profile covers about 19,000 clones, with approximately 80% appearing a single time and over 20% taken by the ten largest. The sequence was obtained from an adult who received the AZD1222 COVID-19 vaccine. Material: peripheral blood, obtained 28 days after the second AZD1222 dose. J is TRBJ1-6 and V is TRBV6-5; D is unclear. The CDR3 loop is CATHGGPQHF. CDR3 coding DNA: TGTGCCACCCACGGTGGACCTCAGCACTTT.